The T cell receptor (beta chain) under discussion was sequenced for a study of regulatory T cells in long-lasting Graves disease. Whole-study results and caveats: Less diverse TCR repertoires were seen in persistent Graves' patients than in newly diagnosed ones. Whereas new patients shared 950 to 1,000 public clonotypes, persistent patients shared more, at 2,500 to 3,500.

Sample time point: newly diagnosed GD, antithyroid drugs for less than 3 months. With RNA extracted from PBMCs as input, the TCR library was made. Building of the TCR beta libraries involved iRepertoire HTBI primers and Arm-PCR of CDR3 regions. TCRdb itself ran the multiplex PCR reads through MiXCR, one entry per CDR3 protein. The sample includes approximately 540,000 distinct CDR3 sequences, about 12% of them seen just once. CDR3 length: 16 amino acids. Trimming at V came to 5 bases and at J to 2 bases, leaving 8 bases not matched to a gene. Germline CDR1 is MNHEY and CDR2 is SMNVEV (reference sequence). Many counts were recorded for this clonotype. Its antigen remains unidentified. In addition, the sample was reused for a study of T cells in Graves' hyperthyroidism and ophthalmopathy. That paper states: Patients aged 18 to 65 had newly diagnosed hyperthyroidism that had lasted under 2 months. Every diagnosis used clinical symptoms, serum thyroxine and TRAb, thyroid ultrasound and orbital computed tomography.

The sequencing here drew on peripheral blood mononuclear cells (PBMCs), taken at new diagnosis, from a patient treated with antithyroid drugs. The chain joins TRBV27 to TRBJ2-1, with 8 positions matching TRBD1. The TCR sequence derives from a woman between 25 and 40 years old with Graves disease. CDR3 DNA: TGTGCCAGCAGTCCAAGGACAGGGTTACCCTACAATGAGCAGTTCTTC. This gives the protein CASSPRTGLPYNEQFF.